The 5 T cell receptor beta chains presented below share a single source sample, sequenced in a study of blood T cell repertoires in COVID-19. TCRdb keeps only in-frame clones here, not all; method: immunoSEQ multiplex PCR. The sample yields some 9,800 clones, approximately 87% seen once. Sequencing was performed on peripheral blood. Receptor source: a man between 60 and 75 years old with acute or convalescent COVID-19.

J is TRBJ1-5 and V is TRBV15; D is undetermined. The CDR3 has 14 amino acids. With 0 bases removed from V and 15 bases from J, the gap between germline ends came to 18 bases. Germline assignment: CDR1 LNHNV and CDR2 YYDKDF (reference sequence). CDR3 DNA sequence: TGTGCCACCAGCAGAGATTATAATGAGGGCTTTCGGCATTTT. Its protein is CATSRDYNEGFRHF. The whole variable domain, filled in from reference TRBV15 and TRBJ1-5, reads DAMVIQNPRYQVTQFGKPVTLSCSQTLNHNVMYWYQQKSSQAPKLLFHYYDKDFNNEADTPDNFQSRRPNTSFCFLDIRSPGLGDTAMYLCATSRDYNEGFRHFGDGTRLSIL.

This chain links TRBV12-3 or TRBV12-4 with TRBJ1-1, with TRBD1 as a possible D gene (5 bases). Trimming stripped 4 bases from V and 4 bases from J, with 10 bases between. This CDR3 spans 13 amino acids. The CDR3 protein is CASSWGLGTEAFF. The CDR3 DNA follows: TGTGCCAGCAGTTGGGGCCTCGGCACTGAAGCTTTCTTT.

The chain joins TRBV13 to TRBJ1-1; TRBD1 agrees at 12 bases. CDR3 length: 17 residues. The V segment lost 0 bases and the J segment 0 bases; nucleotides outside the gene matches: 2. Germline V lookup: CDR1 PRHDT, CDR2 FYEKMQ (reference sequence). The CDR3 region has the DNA TGTGCCAGCAGCTTAGGGGGACAGGGGGCTTTGAACACTGAAGCTTTCTTT. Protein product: CASSLGGQGALNTEAFF.

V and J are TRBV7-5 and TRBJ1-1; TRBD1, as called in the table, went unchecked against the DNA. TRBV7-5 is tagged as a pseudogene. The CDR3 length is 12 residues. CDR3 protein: CVRSLKGTEAFF. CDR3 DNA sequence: TGTGTCAGAAGCTTAAAGGGGACTGAAGCTTTCTTT.

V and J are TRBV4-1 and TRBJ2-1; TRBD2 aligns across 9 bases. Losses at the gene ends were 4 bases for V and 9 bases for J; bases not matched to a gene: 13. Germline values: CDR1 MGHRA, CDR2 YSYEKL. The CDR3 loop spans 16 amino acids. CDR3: CASSPSAASGTGEQFF. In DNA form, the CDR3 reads TGCGCCAGCAGCCCAAGTGCGGCTAGCGGGACGGGTGAGCAGTTCTTC.